This entry features one T cell receptor (beta chain) sequence. The sample comes from a study of OX40 agonist ivuxolimab in advanced cancers. Profiling relied on immunoSEQ multiplex PCR, and the TCRdb table lists in-frame clones only, not all of them. There are about 95,000 clones in the sample; roughly nine tenths occur only once, and approximately 0.35% lies in the top ten. V gave up 7 bases and J gave up 0 bases, with 9 bases separating them. The CDR3 loop spans 13 amino acids. The germline gives CDR1 LGHNA, CDR2 YNFKEQ. This receptor was identified in an adult with an advanced solid tumor such as melanoma, head and neck, liver or kidney cancer. The sample consisted of CD4+ or CD8+ T cells sorted from blood, taken in a trial of the OX40 agonist ivuxolimab. This chain uses TRBV4-2 with TRBJ1-1, with D hard to call. This CDR3 reads CASTYDMNTEAFF. The CDR3 nucleotides read TGTGCCAGCACCTATGACATGAACACTGAAGCTTTCTTT.